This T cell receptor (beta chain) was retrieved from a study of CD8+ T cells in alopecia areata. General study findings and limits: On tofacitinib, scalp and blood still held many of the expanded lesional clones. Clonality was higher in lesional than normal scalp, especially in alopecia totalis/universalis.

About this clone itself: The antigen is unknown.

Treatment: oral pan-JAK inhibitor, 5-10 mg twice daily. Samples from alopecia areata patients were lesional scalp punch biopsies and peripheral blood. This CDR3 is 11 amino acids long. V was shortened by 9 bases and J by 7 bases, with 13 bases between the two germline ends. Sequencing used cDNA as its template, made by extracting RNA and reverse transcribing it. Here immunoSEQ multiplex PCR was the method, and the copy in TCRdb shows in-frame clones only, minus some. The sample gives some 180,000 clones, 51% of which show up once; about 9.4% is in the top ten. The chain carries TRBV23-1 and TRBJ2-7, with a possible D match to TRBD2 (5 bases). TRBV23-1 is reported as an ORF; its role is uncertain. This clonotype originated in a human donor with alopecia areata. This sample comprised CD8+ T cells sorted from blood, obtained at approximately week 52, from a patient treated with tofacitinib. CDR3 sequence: CARPGSGEQYF. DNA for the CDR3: TGCGCCAGGCCGGGTTCGGGGGAGCAGTACTTC.